What follows describes a single T cell receptor beta chain. Its antigen is still unknown. The data belong to a study of long-term antiretroviral therapy in people with HIV. Study-level results: Diversity went up after ART and still fell short of transplant donor controls. Relative to control repertoires, HIV repertoires exhibited narrower CDR3 length ranges.

Trimming left V 1 base short and J 2 bases short, with 10 bases between. The CDR3 length is 14 residues. Germline V gene lookup returns CDR1 SGHRS and CDR2 YFSETQ. The immunoSEQ assay was v3.0, run at survey level. Data came from immunoSEQ multiplex PCR; TCRdb stores just in-frame clones and leaves some out. The data contain about 42,000 clones, approximately 86% of them singletons. Sequencing was performed on unsorted PBMCs, taken 0.1 years before starting antiretroviral therapy. This clonotype was obtained from a woman in her fifties or sixties with HIV. The V and J genes are TRBV5-1 and TRBJ2-7; D is perhaps TRBD1 (6 bases). CDR3 amino acids: CASSLLGGTYEQYF. In DNA, the CDR3 is TGCGCCAGCAGCTTGTTAGGGGGAACCTACGAGCAGTACTTC.